The source of this T cell receptor beta chain is a study of CD8 T cells in Susac syndrome. Deletions cut 3 bases from V and 1 base from J, with 3 bases between. Germline assignment: CDR1 SEHNR and CDR2 FQNEAQ (reference sequence). The CDR3 runs to 12 residues. With random hexamers, about 0.45 to 1 ug RNA was reverse transcribed. By means of immunoSEQ multiplex PCR, TCR beta CDR3 spanning 54 Vbeta and 13 Jbeta underwent amplification. From the immunoSEQ multiplex PCR reads, TCRdb called clonotypes with MiXCR, one entry per CDR3 protein. The sample carries roughly 200,000 distinct CDR3 sequences, 90% to 95% recorded once. TCR beta sequences were obtained from blood CD8+ and CD4+ T cells. Negative isolation yielded the CD8+ and CD4+ T cells, while FACS enriched the TEMRA cells. Study-level results: Regarding the TCR sequencing and HLA analysis, the study admitted that a relatively small number of individuals were involved.

Turning to this clonotype: The antigen remains unidentified.

The TCR originated in a human donor in good health. Sequenced input: CD4+ T cells from PBMCs. V usage is TRBV7-9 and J usage is TRBJ1-1; D unclear. DNA for the CDR3: TGTGCCAGCAGCTTCGCGAACACTGAAGCTTTCTTT. Its protein is CASSFANTEAFF. Combining the CDR3 with reference TRBV7-9 and TRBJ1-1 gives the whole variable domain DTGVSQNPRHKITKRGQNVTFRCDPISEHNRLYWYRQTLGQGPEFLTYFQNEAQLEKSRLLSDRFSAERPKGSFSTLEIQRTEQGDSAMYLCASSFANTEAFFGQGTRLTVV.